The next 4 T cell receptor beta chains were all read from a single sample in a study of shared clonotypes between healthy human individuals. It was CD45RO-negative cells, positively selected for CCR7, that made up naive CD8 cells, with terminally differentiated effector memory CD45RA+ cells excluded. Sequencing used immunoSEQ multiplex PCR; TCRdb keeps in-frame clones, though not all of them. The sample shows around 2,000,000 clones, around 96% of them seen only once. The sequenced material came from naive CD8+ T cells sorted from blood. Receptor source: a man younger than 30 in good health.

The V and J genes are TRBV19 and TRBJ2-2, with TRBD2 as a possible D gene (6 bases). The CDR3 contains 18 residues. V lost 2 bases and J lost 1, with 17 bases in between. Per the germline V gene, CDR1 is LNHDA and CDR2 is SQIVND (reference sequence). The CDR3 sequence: CASSIIGSNGGNTGELFF. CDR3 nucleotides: TGTGCCAGTAGTATAATAGGATCGAACGGGGGGAACACCGGGGAGCTGTTTTTT.

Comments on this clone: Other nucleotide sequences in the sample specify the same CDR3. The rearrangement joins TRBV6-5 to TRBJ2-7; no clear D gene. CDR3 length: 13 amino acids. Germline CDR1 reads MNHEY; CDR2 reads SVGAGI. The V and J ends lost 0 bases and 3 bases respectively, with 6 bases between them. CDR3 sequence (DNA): TGTGCCAGCAGTTACTCCGAAGGCTACGAGCAGTACTTC. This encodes CASSYSEGYEQYF.

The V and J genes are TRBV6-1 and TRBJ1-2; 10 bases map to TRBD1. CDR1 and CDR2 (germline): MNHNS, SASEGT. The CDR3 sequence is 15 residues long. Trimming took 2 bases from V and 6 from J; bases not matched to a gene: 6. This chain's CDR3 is CASSELDRGHDGYTF. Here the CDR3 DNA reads TGTGCCAGCAGTGAACTCGACAGGGGGCACGATGGCTACACCTTC.

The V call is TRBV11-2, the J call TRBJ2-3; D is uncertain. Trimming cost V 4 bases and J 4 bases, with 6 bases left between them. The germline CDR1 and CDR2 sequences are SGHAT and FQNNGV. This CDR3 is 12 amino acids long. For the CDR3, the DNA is TGTGCCAGCAGCTCGAGTCCAGATACGCAGTATTTT. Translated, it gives CASSSSPDTQYF.